Listed below are T cell receptor beta chains from one sample, sequenced in a study of shared clonotypes between healthy human individuals. Profiling relied on immunoSEQ multiplex PCR, and the TCRdb table lists in-frame clones only, not all of them. In the table there are more than 2,000,000 clones, more than 80% of which are singletons. Sequenced material: naive CD4+ T cells sorted from blood. Receptor source: a man aged 18 to 30 in good health. CDR3s include the opening cysteine and the closing phenylalanine or tryptophan. Fields, in order: D gene, J gene, clone size, V gene, CDR3 protein, CDR3 DNA. D genes are given only for firm matches. Some rows mark clone size as missing; the rest say once, few, many or name a class of expanded clone.

d_call: -
j_call: TRBJ1-1
clone_size: -
v_call: TRBV5-1
cdr3_aa: CASSLEYSMNTEAFF
cdr3_nt: TGCGCCAGCAGCTTGGAGTACAGCATGAACACTGAAGCTTTCTTT

d_call: -
j_call: TRBJ2-2
clone_size: -
v_call: TRBV27
cdr3_aa: CASSQRTVYRELFF
cdr3_nt: TGTGCCAGCAGTCAAAGGACGGTTTACCGGGAGCTGTTTTTT

d_call: -
j_call: TRBJ1-4
clone_size: -
v_call: TRBV6-1
cdr3_aa: CASSVLRGWDEKLFF
cdr3_nt: TGTGCCAGCAGTGTGCTAAGGGGATGGGATGAAAAACTGTTTTTT

d_call: -
j_call: TRBJ2-6
clone_size: -
v_call: TRBV7-9
cdr3_aa: CASSPGANVLTF
cdr3_nt: TGTGCCAGCAGCCCCGGTGCCAACGTCCTGACTTTC

d_call: -
j_call: TRBJ2-2
clone_size: -
v_call: TRBV19
cdr3_aa: CASSSSGLLYGELFF
cdr3_nt: TGTGCCAGTAGTTCGTCAGGGTTACTCTACGGGGAGCTGTTTTTT

d_call: -
j_call: TRBJ1-2
clone_size: -
v_call: TRBV30
cdr3_aa: CAWSEVGYTF
cdr3_nt: TGTGCCTGGAGTGAGGTTGGCTACACCTTC

d_call: TRBD2
j_call: TRBJ2-3
clone_size: once
v_call: TRBV6-1
cdr3_aa: CASSASPLAGTDTQYF
cdr3_nt: TGTGCCAGCAGTGCCAGCCCCCTAGCGGGTACAGATACGCAGTATTTT

d_call: -
j_call: TRBJ2-3
clone_size: -
v_call: TRBV29-1
cdr3_aa: CSVAGHTDTQYF
cdr3_nt: TGCAGCGTGGCAGGGCACACAGATACGCAGTATTTT

d_call: -
j_call: TRBJ1-5
clone_size: -
v_call: TRBV2
cdr3_aa: CASRVAGNQPQHF
cdr3_nt: TGTGCCAGCAGAGTTGCTGGAAATCAGCCCCAGCATTTT

d_call: -
j_call: TRBJ2-3
clone_size: once
v_call: TRBV5-1
cdr3_aa: CASSGAGASTDTQYF
cdr3_nt: TGCGCCAGCAGTGGGGCAGGGGCCAGCACAGATACGCAGTATTTT

d_call: TRBD1
j_call: TRBJ1-2
clone_size: -
v_call: TRBV19
cdr3_aa: CASSEQGAPRFGYTF
cdr3_nt: TGTGCCAGTAGTGAACAGGGGGCGCCTCGATTTGGCTACACCTTC

d_call: -
j_call: TRBJ1-6
clone_size: -
v_call: TRBV6-5
cdr3_aa: CASSSVGRSSPLHF
cdr3_nt: TGTGCCAGCAGTTCAGTAGGAAGAAGTTCACCCCTCCACTTT

d_call: -
j_call: TRBJ1-3
clone_size: -
v_call: TRBV7-2
cdr3_aa: CASSPGPGNTIYF
cdr3_nt: TGTGCCAGCAGCCCGGGACCTGGAAACACCATATATTTT

d_call: -
j_call: TRBJ1-4
clone_size: -
v_call: TRBV20-1
cdr3_aa: CSGARDEKLFF
cdr3_nt: TGCAGTGGAGCCAGGGATGAAAAACTGTTTTTT

d_call: -
j_call: TRBJ2-5
clone_size: once
v_call: TRBV5-6
cdr3_aa: CASSLAFPGVRQETQYF
cdr3_nt: TGTGCCAGCAGCTTGGCTTTTCCGGGAGTTAGGCAAGAGACCCAGTACTTC

d_call: -
j_call: TRBJ1-5
clone_size: -
v_call: TRBV2
cdr3_aa: CASSDVGNQPQHF
cdr3_nt: TGTGCCAGCAGTGACGTGGGAAATCAGCCCCAGCATTTT

d_call: TRBD1
j_call: TRBJ2-7
clone_size: -
v_call: TRBV30
cdr3_aa: CAWDRANEQYF
cdr3_nt: TGTGCCTGGGACAGGGCCAACGAGCAGTACTTC

d_call: TRBD1
j_call: TRBJ1-6
clone_size: -
v_call: TRBV5-4
cdr3_aa: CASSRPGQGHSPLHF
cdr3_nt: TGTGCCAGCAGCCGACCGGGACAGGGGCATTCACCCCTCCACTTT

d_call: TRBD2
j_call: TRBJ2-3
clone_size: -
v_call: TRBV9
cdr3_aa: CASSVSGTSGSPSTDTQYF
cdr3_nt: TGTGCCAGCAGCGTCTCCGGGACTAGCGGGAGTCCCTCCACAGATACGCAGTATTTT

d_call: TRBD1
j_call: TRBJ1-2
clone_size: -
v_call: TRBV6-5
cdr3_aa: CASSSGGTGWYGYTF
cdr3_nt: TGTGCCAGCAGTTCGGGGGGGACAGGGTGGTATGGCTACACCTTC

d_call: TRBD1
j_call: TRBJ1-3
clone_size: -
v_call: TRBV4-3
cdr3_aa: CASSQARGPGNTIYF
cdr3_nt: TGCGCCAGCAGCCAAGCAAGGGGGCCCGGAAACACCATATATTTT

d_call: TRBD1
j_call: TRBJ1-6
clone_size: -
v_call: TRBV4-1
cdr3_aa: CASSQLDRDNSPLHF
cdr3_nt: TGCGCCAGCAGCCAACTAGACAGGGATAATTCACCCCTCCACTTT

d_call: -
j_call: TRBJ2-3
clone_size: -
v_call: TRBV30
cdr3_aa: CAWRGLSSTDTQYF
cdr3_nt: TGTGCCTGGAGGGGACTTTCTAGCACAGATACGCAGTATTTT

d_call: -
j_call: TRBJ2-7
clone_size: -
v_call: TRBV7-2
cdr3_aa: CASSSLRLLQYF
cdr3_nt: TGTGCCAGCAGCTCACTCCGGTTGCTGCAGTACTTC

d_call: -
j_call: TRBJ1-5
clone_size: few
v_call: TRBV2
cdr3_aa: CASNSGGLGDRPQHF
cdr3_nt: TGTGCCAGCAACTCCGGGGGGCTCGGTGATCGGCCCCAGCATTTT

d_call: -
j_call: TRBJ1-1
clone_size: -
v_call: TRBV6-1
cdr3_aa: CASSEWGPSEAFF
cdr3_nt: TGTGCCAGCAGTGAATGGGGTCCTTCTGAAGCTTTCTTT

d_call: -
j_call: TRBJ1-6
clone_size: -
v_call: TRBV5-4
cdr3_aa: CASSSGGLGNSPLHF
cdr3_nt: TGTGCCAGCAGCTCTGGTGGACTGGGGAATTCACCCCTCCACTTT

d_call: -
j_call: TRBJ2-1
clone_size: -
v_call: TRBV11-2
cdr3_aa: CASVTSSYNEQFF
cdr3_nt: TGTGCCAGTGTGACTAGCTCCTACAATGAGCAGTTCTTC

d_call: -
j_call: TRBJ2-2
clone_size: -
v_call: TRBV7-9
cdr3_aa: CASSFGQNTGELFF
cdr3_nt: TGTGCCAGCAGCTTTGGCCAGAACACCGGGGAGCTGTTTTTT

d_call: -
j_call: TRBJ2-1
clone_size: -
v_call: TRBV7-9
cdr3_aa: CASSLDRVKDEQFF
cdr3_nt: TGTGCCAGCAGCTTAGACAGGGTGAAGGATGAGCAGTTCTTC